This T cell receptor (beta chain) comes out of a study of blood T cell repertoires in COVID-19. Study-level background: Sites across the United States, Italy and Spain contributed samples from acute and convalescent COVID-19. T cells, B-cell-depleted T cells, or PBMCs supplied cDNA or gDNA.

Germline lookup yields CDR1 SSHAT and CDR2 FNYEAQ (reference sequence). CDR3 length: 14 amino acids. With respect to this clone: At one end the junction does not follow the germline gene, possibly because of a read error.

Authors' data handling: Estimates of nucleated cell counts were drawn from the amplification of reference gene primers. Sequenced by immunoSEQ multiplex PCR; TCRdb stores in-frame clones only, minus some. Clonal size and the V and J genes are those of that table, whereas D and trimming came from the DNA. The sample records around 200,000 clones, 70% to 90% being singletons. This TCR was recovered from a man aged 60 to 75 with acute or convalescent COVID-19. Sequenced: peripheral blood. The chain carries TRBV7-7 and TRBJ2-7; 7 nucleotides agree with TRBD2. The CDR3 protein is CASSPWEGFSEQYF. The CDR3 region has the DNA TGTGCTAGCAGCCCCTGGGAGGGTTTCTCCGAGCAGTACTTC.